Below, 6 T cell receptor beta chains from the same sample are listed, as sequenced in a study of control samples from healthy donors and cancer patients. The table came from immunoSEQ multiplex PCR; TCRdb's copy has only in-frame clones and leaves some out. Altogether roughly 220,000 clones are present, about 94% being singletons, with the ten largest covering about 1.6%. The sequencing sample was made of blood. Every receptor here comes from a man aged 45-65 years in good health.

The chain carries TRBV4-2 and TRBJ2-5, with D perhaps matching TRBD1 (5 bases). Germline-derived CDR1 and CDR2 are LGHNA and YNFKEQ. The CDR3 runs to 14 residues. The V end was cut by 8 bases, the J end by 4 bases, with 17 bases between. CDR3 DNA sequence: TGTGCCAGCTCGAAGGGGCCCAGAGGAGAGACCCAGTACTTC. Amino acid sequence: CASSKGPRGETQYF.

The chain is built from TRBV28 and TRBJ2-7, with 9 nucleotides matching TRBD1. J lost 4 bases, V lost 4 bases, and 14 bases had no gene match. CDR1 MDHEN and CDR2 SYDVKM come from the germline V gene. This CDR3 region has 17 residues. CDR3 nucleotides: TGTGCCAGCAGTTCGTTCTTGACGAGGGACAGGGAGTACGAGCAGTACGTC. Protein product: CASSSFLTRDREYEQYV.

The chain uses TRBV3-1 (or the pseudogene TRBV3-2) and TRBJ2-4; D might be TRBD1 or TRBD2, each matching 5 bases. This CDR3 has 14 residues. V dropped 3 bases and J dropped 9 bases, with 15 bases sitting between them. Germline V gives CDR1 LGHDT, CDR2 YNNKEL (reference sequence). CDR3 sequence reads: CASSQSGSGTIQYF. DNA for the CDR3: TGTGCCAGCAGCCAGTCGGGGTCTGGGACCATTCAGTACTTC.

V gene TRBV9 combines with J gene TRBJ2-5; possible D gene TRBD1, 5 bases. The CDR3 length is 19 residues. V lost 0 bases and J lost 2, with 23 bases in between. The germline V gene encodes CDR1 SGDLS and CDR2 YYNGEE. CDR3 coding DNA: TGTGCCAGCAGCGTAGCCGTGGAGTGGGCAGGTAGGGGACAAGAGACCCAGTACTTC. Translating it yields CASSVAVEWAGRGQETQYF.

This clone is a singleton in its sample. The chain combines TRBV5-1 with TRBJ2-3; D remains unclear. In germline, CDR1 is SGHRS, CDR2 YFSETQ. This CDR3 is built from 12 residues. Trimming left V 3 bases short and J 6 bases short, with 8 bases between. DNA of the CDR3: TGCGCCAGCAGCTCCTTGGGGGATACGCAGTATTTT. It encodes CASSSLGDTQYF.

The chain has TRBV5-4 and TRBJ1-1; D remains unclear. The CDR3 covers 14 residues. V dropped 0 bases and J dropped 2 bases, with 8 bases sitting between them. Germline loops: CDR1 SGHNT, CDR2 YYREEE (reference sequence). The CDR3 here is CASSLVGGNTEAFF. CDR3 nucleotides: TGTGCCAGCAGCTTGGTTGGCGGTAACACTGAAGCTTTCTTT. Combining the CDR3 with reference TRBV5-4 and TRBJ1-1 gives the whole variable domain ETGVTQSPTHLIKTRGQQVTLRCSSQSGHNTVSWYQQALGQGPQFIFQYYREEENGRGNFPPRFSGLQFPNYSSELNVNALELDDSALYLCASSLVGGNTEAFFGQGTRLTVV.